This TCR beta chain came from a study of cytomegalovirus exposure and HLA in healthy donors. The PCR contained 60 Vbeta and 13 Jbeta primers. Sequenced by immunoSEQ multiplex PCR; TCRdb stores in-frame clones only, minus some. The sample yields over 80,000 clones, 70% to 80% seen once. On this clone: Its antigen remains unknown.

The study, taken as a whole, reports: A highly shared variant cluster was judged a likely technical artifact.

This CDR3 contains 16 residues. Per germline, CDR1 MNHEY and CDR2 SVGAGI. Deletions cut 0 bases from V and 6 bases from J, with 12 bases between. The sample consisted of PBMCs. This chain uses TRBV6-5 with TRBJ1-6, with a possible D match to TRBD1 (6 bases). The TCR was taken from a man aged 60-69 years in good health and CMV-seropositive. CDR3 in amino acids: CASSYSQGSLNSPLHF. CDR3 DNA sequence: TGTGCCAGCAGTTACTCTCAGGGGTCCCTTAATTCACCCCTCCACTTT.